This entry lists 31 T cell receptor beta chains sequenced from one sample in a study of control samples from healthy donors and cancer patients. Generated by immunoSEQ multiplex PCR, the TCRdb table keeps only in-frame clones and is missing some. The table has tens of thousands of clones, approximately 84% seen once. Sequences were obtained from PBMCs. The origin of the receptors is a man in his sixties or seventies with lung cancer.

J is TRBJ1-2 and V is TRBV27, with 7 bases that match TRBD1. Germline trimming cut 6 bases from V and 4 bases from J; bases unmatched to any gene: 8. The CDR3 spans 14 residues. Germline-derived CDR1 and CDR2 are MNHEY and SMNVEV (reference sequence). For the CDR3, the DNA is TGTGCCAGCAGGGGTTTACAGGGGACCTATGGCTACACCTTC. As protein: CASRGLQGTYGYTF.

The chain couples TRBV12-3 or TRBV12-4 to TRBJ2-7; tentative D call: TRBD1 (6 bases). The V end was cut by 6 bases, the J end by 6 bases, with 15 bases between. The CDR3 is 13 amino acids. CDR3 residues: CASSSLGTSEQYF. CDR3 in DNA: TGTGCCAGCAGCTCCTTAGGGACATCCGAGCAGTACTTC.

In DNA, the CDR3 is TGTGCCAGCAGCTTGGAAGGGACGGGCGAGCAGTACTTC. The encoded protein is CASSLEGTGEQYF. The chain joins TRBV5-4 to TRBJ2-7; TRBD1 or TRBD2 may be the D gene (5 bases each). V lost 0 bases and J 6 bases, leaving 10 bases between the germline ends. There are 13 residues in the CDR3. Germline values: CDR1 SGHNT, CDR2 YYREEE (reference sequence).

The chain uses TRBV5-5 and TRBJ2-7, with TRBD1 matching over 10 bases. Unmatched junction bases numbered 9, after V lost 4 bases and J lost 5 bases. CDR1 is SGHKS, CDR2 YYEKEE, per germline (reference sequence). The CDR3 is 15 residues long. This CDR3 is CASSGWDRGGDEQYF. The CDR3, as DNA: TGTGCCAGCAGCGGGTGGGACAGGGGAGGGGACGAGCAGTACTTC.

This chain joins TRBV3-1 (or the pseudogene TRBV3-2) and TRBJ1-2; D unresolved. The germline gives CDR1 LGHDT, CDR2 YNNKEL (reference sequence). The CDR3 is made up of 11 amino acids. V lost 0 bases, J lost 6 bases, and 2 bases lay in between. The CDR3 region is CASSQEDGYTF. In DNA form, the CDR3 reads TGTGCCAGCAGCCAAGAGGATGGCTACACCTTC.

This clone was seen only once. The V call is TRBV10-3, the J call TRBJ2-1; 8 bases agree with TRBD1. Trimming at V came to 3 bases and at J to 15 bases, leaving 7 bases not matched to a gene. CDR1 and CDR2 (germline): ENHRY, SYGVKD. The CDR3 consists of 12 residues. CDR3 region: CAISDPGQVRFF. The CDR3 region has the DNA TGTGCCATCAGTGACCCGGGACAGGTTCGGTTCTTC.

There are a few counts of this clone. The chain is built from TRBV6-2 or TRBV6-3 and TRBJ1-6; 10 nucleotides match TRBD1. Trimming at V came to 4 bases and at J to 9 bases, leaving 6 bases not matched to a gene. Germline assignment: CDR1 MNHEY and CDR2 SVGEGT. The CDR3 is 15 residues long. The CDR3 DNA sequence: TGTGCCAGCAGTTTCCAGACAGGGGGCTCTTCACCCCTCCACTTT. It encodes CASSFQTGGSSPLHF.

V is TRBV7-9 and J is TRBJ2-3; 7 bases line up with TRBD1. Unmatched junction bases numbered 12, after V lost 4 bases and J lost 2 bases. CDR1 and CDR2 (germline): SEHNR, FQNEAQ (reference sequence). CDR3 length: 17 amino acids. Here the CDR3 reads CASSSSADRDITDTQYF. For the CDR3, the DNA is TGTGCCAGCAGCTCCTCCGCCGACAGGGACATCACAGATACGCAGTATTTT.

The rearrangement uses TRBV2 and TRBJ2-5; D not certain. The CDR3 is 13 residues long. V was cut by 7 bases and J by 6 bases, with 15 bases left in between. Germline V lookup: CDR1 SNHLY, CDR2 FYNNEI. The CDR3 sequence is CASTLGYQQTQYF. CDR3 sequence (DNA): TGTGCCAGCACGTTGGGCTATCAGCAGACCCAGTACTTC.

This clone came up once. The chain recombines TRBV5-1 with TRBJ1-1; D gene uncertain. This CDR3 is built from 13 residues. Trimming took 1 base from V and 10 from J, leaving 14 bases between them. Germline lookup yields CDR1 SGHRS and CDR2 YFSETQ. The CDR3, as DNA: TGCGCCAGCAGCTTGCTGTCTCGGGAGGCAGCTTTCTTT. Protein: CASSLLSREAAFF.

The V and J genes are TRBV21-1 and TRBJ2-7; TRBD1 is taken as the D call from the table, unchecked against the DNA. TRBV21-1 is a known pseudogene. This CDR3 has 13 amino acids. The CDR3 sequence is CASSGQGYDEQYF. CDR3 bases: TGTGCCAGCAGTGGACAGGGATACGACGAGCAGTACTTC.

The rearrangement uses TRBV24-1 and TRBJ2-1; 10 nucleotides agree with TRBD1. CDR1 is KGHDR, CDR2 SFDVKD, per germline. This CDR3 has 16 residues. V lost 0 bases to trimming and J lost 5 bases; unmatched junction nucleotides: 3. CDR3 coding DNA: TGTGCCACCAGTGATTTGTTGGGACAGGGGAACAATGAGCAGTTCTTC. It yields the protein CATSDLLGQGNNEQFF.

This chain joins TRBV20-1 and TRBJ1-2, with 9 bases that match TRBD1. The V gene end was trimmed by 3 bases and the J gene end by 3 bases; junction bases not matched to a gene: 14. This CDR3 is built from 17 residues. From germline, CDR1 is DFQATT and CDR2 SNEGSKA (reference sequence). Here the CDR3 DNA reads TGCAGTGCTAGTGGGGGCCCGGGACAGGGATTCCACTATGGCTACACCTTC. Amino acids: CSASGGPGQGFHYGYTF.

The chain uses TRBV7-8 and TRBJ2-3; D is ambiguous. CDR3 size: 14 residues. V was cut by 5 bases and J by 4 bases, with 13 bases left in between. Germline CDR1 and CDR2: SGHVS and FQNEAQ. The CDR3 loop is CASSRSTPADTQYF. In nucleotides, the CDR3 is TGTGCCAGCAGCCGAAGTACCCCGGCAGATACGCAGTATTTT.

The rearrangement uses TRBV27 and TRBJ1-4; D is possibly TRBD1 (6 bases). V gave up 6 bases and J gave up 7 bases, with 18 bases separating them. Germline assignment: CDR1 MNHEY and CDR2 SMNVEV (reference sequence). The CDR3 loop spans 15 amino acids. CDR3 DNA sequence: TGTGCCAGCAGCCTCCAGGGGCATCGGGGTGAAAAACTGTTTTTT. This codes for CASSLQGHRGEKLFF.

A single count supports this clone. V gene TRBV19 combines with J gene TRBJ2-3; D is unclear. CDR1 is LNHDA and CDR2 is SQIVND in the germline V gene (reference sequence). The CDR3 is 14 residues long. V lost 4 bases, J lost 2 bases, and 10 bases lay in between. CDR3 nucleotides: TGTGCCAGTAGTACCCCATCGGACACAGATACGCAGTATTTT. This translates into CASSTPSDTDTQYF.

The genes are TRBV19 and TRBJ2-1; D unresolved. The CDR3 has 14 amino acids. Germline V CDR1 and CDR2: LNHDA, SQIVND (reference sequence). Trimming stripped 8 bases from V and 4 bases from J, with 15 bases between. As DNA, the CDR3 is TGTGCCAGTTCCGCTCCTAGTTGGTACAATGAGCAGTTCTTC. It specifies CASSAPSWYNEQFF.

CDR3 DNA sequence: TGTGCCAGCAGGAAACTAGCGGGGGGGCCTGAGCAGTTCTTC. Its protein product is CASRKLAGGPEQFF. The chain links TRBV7-9 to TRBJ2-1; 13 bases line up with TRBD2. This CDR3 has 14 residues. Unmatched junction bases numbered 5, after V lost 6 bases and J lost 9 bases. In germline, CDR1 is SEHNR, CDR2 FQNEAQ (reference sequence).

This rearrangement joins TRBV24-1 to TRBJ2-7; D is unresolved. In germline, CDR1 is KGHDR, CDR2 SFDVKD. V was clipped by 2 bases and J by 3 bases, with 10 bases between them. The length of the CDR3 is 14 residues. The CDR3 is CATSDSGINYEQYF. CDR3 nucleotides: TGTGCCACCAGTGATTCCGGAATCAACTACGAGCAGTACTTC.

CDR3 residues: CASSFRDRGGTDTQYF. CDR3 nucleotides: TGTGCCAGCAGCTTCCGCGACAGGGGAGGCACAGATACGCAGTATTTT. V gene TRBV9 combines with J gene TRBJ2-3, with 8 bases fitting TRBD1. The J segment lost 1 base and the V segment lost 4 bases, leaving 8 bases of the junction unmatched. In germline, CDR1 is SGDLS, CDR2 YYNGEE. This CDR3 has 16 residues.

The chain employs TRBV15 and TRBJ2-7, with D possibly matching TRBD2 (7 bases). This CDR3 has 16 residues. Germline CDR1 LNHNV, CDR2 YYDKDF (reference sequence). Trimming stripped 1 base from V and 1 base from J, with 14 bases between. The CDR3 is CATSRGGGGNSYEQYF. As DNA, the CDR3 is TGTGCCACCAGCAGAGGAGGGGGGGGTAATTCCTACGAGCAGTACTTC.

The chain employs TRBV24-1 and TRBJ2-7; either TRBD1 or TRBD2 may fit D (7 bases each). Trimming removed 3 bases at V and 5 bases at J, with 16 bases between. Germline values: CDR1 KGHDR, CDR2 SFDVKD. The CDR3 loop spans 15 amino acids. The CDR3 DNA reads as TGTGCCACCAGTGATCCCCGACAGGGAGGGAACGAGCAGTACTTC. Translation: CATSDPRQGGNEQYF.

V usage is TRBV2 and J usage is TRBJ1-1; 8 bases agree with TRBD1. CDR1 SNHLY and CDR2 FYNNEI come from the germline V gene. The CDR3 totals 13 residues. V trimming: 6 bases; J trimming: 1 base; junction bases outside the gene matches: 1. The CDR3, as DNA: TGTGCCAGCAGGGGGACAGGGAACACTGAAGCTTTCTTT. This sequence encodes CASRGTGNTEAFF.

V is TRBV28 and J is TRBJ1-3, with D maybe TRBD1 (5 bases). V dropped 8 bases and J dropped 1 base, with 24 bases sitting between them. The CDR3 contains 18 residues. Germline values: CDR1 MDHEN, CDR2 SYDVKM. The CDR3 sequence is CASGSPVGGAPSGNTIYF. CDR3 bases: TGTGCCAGCGGTAGCCCAGTCGGAGGGGCGCCTTCTGGAAACACCATATATTTT.

V is TRBV19 and J is TRBJ2-1; the D call may be TRBD1 or TRBD2 (5 bases each). The CDR3 has 14 amino acids. The germline V gene has CDR1 LNHDA and CDR2 SQIVND (reference sequence). Between the trimmed V and J ends, which lost 5 bases and 9 bases, there was a span of 17 bases. The CDR3 region is CASSWGRALTEQFF. CDR3 DNA: TGTGCCAGTAGTTGGGGGAGAGCCTTGACTGAGCAGTTCTTC.

J is TRBJ1-4 and V is TRBV7-9; D is unresolved. The CDR3 spans 14 residues. The V end was cut by 2 bases, the J end by 7 bases, with 11 bases between. The V gene's germline CDR1 is SEHNR and CDR2 FQNEAQ (reference sequence). The CDR3: CASSLNPGSEKLFF. CDR3 coding DNA: TGTGCCAGCAGCTTAAACCCAGGCAGTGAAAAACTGTTTTTT. Full variable domain (remainder filled in from reference TRBV7-9 and TRBJ1-4): DTGVSQNPRHKITKRGQNVTFRCDPISEHNRLYWYRQTLGQGPEFLTYFQNEAQLEKSRLLSDRFSAERPKGSFSTLEIQRTEQGDSAMYLCASSLNPGSEKLFFGSGTQLSVL.

The V call is TRBV24-1, the J call TRBJ2-5; perhaps TRBD2 as D (5 bases). Germline V gives CDR1 KGHDR, CDR2 SFDVKD. The V and J ends lost 7 bases and 1 base respectively, with 9 bases between them. The CDR3 sequence is 13 residues long. Here the CDR3 reads CATRSRGQETQYF. In DNA, the CDR3 is TGTGCCACCAGATCCCGGGGCCAAGAGACCCAGTACTTC.

The rearrangement links TRBV7-9 to TRBJ2-7; D not certain. CDR1 is SEHNR and CDR2 is FQNEAQ in the germline V gene (reference sequence). The CDR3 is made up of 12 amino acids. Trimming took off 2 bases at V and 4 bases at J, with 6 bases between the two ends. DNA for the CDR3: TGTGCCAGCAGCTTATTGGGATACGAGCAGTACTTC. This encodes CASSLLGYEQYF.

The rearrangement joins TRBV7-9 to TRBJ1-6, with a weak D call TRBD1 (5 bases). V lost 7 bases and J 5 bases, leaving 12 bases between the germline ends. The germline V gene encodes CDR1 SEHNR and CDR2 FQNEAQ (reference sequence). The CDR3 totals 14 residues. CDR3: CASTSAGNNSPLHF. CDR3 nucleotides: TGTGCCAGCACCTCGGCAGGGAATAATTCACCCCTCCACTTT.

This CDR3 is CAWSVNEKLFF. The CDR3 coding sequence is TGTGCCTGGAGTGTAAATGAAAAACTGTTTTTT. V usage is TRBV30 and J usage is TRBJ1-4; unclear D gene. Trimming cost V 0 bases and J 5 bases, with 1 base left between them. This CDR3 contains 11 residues. CDR1 is GTSNPN and CDR2 is SVGIG in the germline V gene (reference sequence). Looking up the rest from reference TRBV30 and TRBJ1-4 gives the full variable domain: SQTIHQWPATLVQPVGSPLSLECTVEGTSNPNLYWYRQAAGRGLQLLFYSVGIGQISSEVPQNLSASRPQDRQFILSSKKLLLSDSGFYLCAWSVNEKLFFGSGTQLSVL.

The chain employs TRBV15 and TRBJ1-5, with unresolved D. Between the trimmed V and J ends, which lost 0 bases and 7 bases, there was a span of 16 bases. There are 16 residues in the CDR3. Germline V gene data show CDR1 as LNHNV and CDR2 as YYDKDF (reference sequence). The CDR3 loop is CATSRDIEVTRQPQHF. For the CDR3, the DNA is TGTGCCACCAGCAGAGATATCGAGGTGACAAGGCAGCCCCAGCATTTT.